These T cell receptor beta chains were read from a single sample in a study of T cells in localized non-small cell lung cancer. This table comes from immunoSEQ multiplex PCR, and its TCRdb copy is limited to in-frame clones, with some not included. The sample gives 1,500 to 2,000 clones, roughly 25% of which show up once; roughly 15% is in the top ten. Specimen: normal lung tissue next to the tumor, collected before any cancer treatment. The receptors here all came from a female donor aged 60 or older with stage III squamous cell lung carcinoma. CDR3s include the opening cysteine and the closing phenylalanine or tryptophan. A D gene is named only where the DNA matches it firmly. Where a row states a size, it is once, few, many or the class of an expanded clone; other rows omit it.

J gene | V gene | D gene | clone size | CDR3 DNA | CDR3 protein
TRBJ2-2 | TRBV11-3 | - | few | TGTGCCAGCAGCCCACGTTCCGGGACCGGCGGGGAGCTGTTTTTT | CASSPRSGTGGELFF
TRBJ1-5 | TRBV28 | - | - | TGTGCCAGCACAGGGGTGACTCAGCCCCAGCATTTT | CASTGVTQPQHF
TRBJ1-2 | TRBV9 | - | - | TGTGCCAGCAGTGAAGTCGGGGAGGTCTGGGGCTATGGCTACACCTTC | CASSEVGEVWGYGYTF
TRBJ2-1 | TRBV30 | - | few | TGTGCCTGGAGTAGTCACGCCTCAAGCAATGAGCAGTTCTTC | CAWSSHASSNEQFF
TRBJ1-1 | TRBV4-1 | TRBD1 | medium-sized | TGCGCCAGCAGCCAAGATCCCGACAGGGGGGATATCATGAACACTGAAGCTTTCTTT | CASSQDPDRGDIMNTEAFF
TRBJ2-1 | TRBV9 | TRBD2 | few | TGTGCCAGCAGCGTAGGCGGGGGCTGGAGCGGGGGAGTAAATGAGCAGTTCTTC | CASSVGGGWSGGVNEQFF
TRBJ1-1 | TRBV11-3 | - | medium-sized | TGTGCCAGCAGCCGTGACAGGAGTGTTGGGGACACTGAAGCTTTCTTT | CASSRDRSVGDTEAFF
TRBJ2-7 | TRBV28 | TRBD2 | few | TGTGCCAGCAGTTTATCAGCGGGAGCCGACGAGCAGTACTTC | CASSLSAGADEQYF
TRBJ1-2 | TRBV25-1 | - | few | TGTGCCAGCAGTAGTTTGACAGGAGGCTATGGCTACACCTTC | CASSSLTGGYGYTF
TRBJ1-1 | TRBV5-1 | - | - | TGCGCCAGCAGCTGGGATGGTCGGGCTGACACTGAAGCTTTCTTT | CASSWDGRADTEAFF
TRBJ1-3 | TRBV6-8 | - | - | TGTGCCAGCAGACGGGTCTTCTCTGGAAACACCATATATTTT | CASRRVFSGNTIYF
TRBJ2-1 | TRBV6-8 | TRBD2 | few | TGTGCCAGCAGTATAGCGGGATTCTCCTACAATGAGCAGTTCTTC | CASSIAGFSYNEQFF
TRBJ2-2 | TRBV11-3 | TRBD2 | few | TGTGCCAGCAGCGTCGTAGCGGGAGTGAACACCGGGGAGCTGTTTTTT | CASSVVAGVNTGELFF
TRBJ2-1 | TRBV19 | TRBD1 | large | TGTGCCAGTAGTATAGTCGGTGTCGGACAGGGGGACAATGAGCAGTTCTTC | CASSIVGVGQGDNEQFF
TRBJ2-1 | TRBV5-1 | TRBD1 | - | TGCGCCAGCAGCTTCCGGGACAGGGTGAGCGGTAATGAGCAGTTCTTC | CASSFRDRVSGNEQFF
TRBJ1-2 | TRBV11-3 | - | few | TGTGCCAGCAGCTTAACGGGGGATGGAAATAACTATGGCTACACCTTC | CASSLTGDGNNYGYTF
TRBJ1-1 | TRBV6-8 | - | few | TGTGCCAGCAGTCCCCAGGGAGGGACTGAAGCTTTCTTT | CASSPQGGTEAFF
TRBJ2-7 | TRBV4-1 | TRBD1 | - | TGCGCCAGCAGCTTGGGACAGGGCTCCTACGAGCAGTACTTC | CASSLGQGSYEQYF
TRBJ2-2 | TRBV7-2 | - | - | TGTGCCAGCAGCTTAGGAGGTTTTCGCGAGCTGTTTTTT | CASSLGGFRELFF
TRBJ2-3 | TRBV19 | - | - | TGTGCCAGTAGGGAGCGGACGAAAACCACAGATACGCAGTATTTT | CASRERTKTTDTQYF
TRBJ2-7 | TRBV29-1 | TRBD2 | - | TGCAGCGTTGAAGATTCCCCGGGGGGTCAGTACTTC | CSVEDSPGGQYF
TRBJ2-7 | TRBV15 | - | - | TGTGCCACCAGCTCCTGGGGCGGGTTGGGGGAGCAGTACTTC | CATSSWGGLGEQYF
TRBJ2-5 | TRBV9 | - | few | TGTGCCAGCAGCGCAGGGTCTAGCCGGTGGGAGACCCAGTACTTC | CASSAGSSRWETQYF
TRBJ2-5 | TRBV2 | - | - | TGTGCCAGCAAGTTGAGCCGGGGGACAAATCAAGAGACCCAGTACTTC | CASKLSRGTNQETQYF
TRBJ2-5 | TRBV5-1 | - | - | TGCGCCAGCAGCTTCAGTCTAGCGCGGGGAGGAGAGACCCAGTACTTC | CASSFSLARGGETQYF
TRBJ2-2 | TRBV29-1 | TRBD1 | - | TGCAGCGTCGCCGGGACAGGGAACGGGGAGCTGTTTTTT | CSVAGTGNGELFF
TRBJ2-1 | TRBV25-1 | TRBD1 | - | TGTGCCAGCAGCTCTCAGGGGGCCACCCGGTTCTTC | CASSSQGATRFF
TRBJ1-1 | TRBV5-1 | - | - | TGCGCCAGCAGCCCAGGACCGGGCGAGAACACTGAAGCTTTCTTT | CASSPGPGENTEAFF
TRBJ2-5 | TRBV11-3 | - | - | TGTGCCAGCAGCCCCCCTCCGACGGGTCAGACCCAGTACTTC | CASSPPPTGQTQYF
TRBJ2-1 | TRBV7-4 | TRBD2 | few | TGTGCCAGCAGCCCCAGCGGGGTAGGCAATGAGCAGTTCTTC | CASSPSGVGNEQFF
TRBJ2-2 | TRBV18 | TRBD2 | - | TGTGCCAGCTCACCAATTAGCGGGACAAGCACCGGGGAGCTGTTTTTT | CASSPISGTSTGELFF
TRBJ2-7 | TRBV6-8 | TRBD2 | few | TGTGCCAGCAGTGAGCCTATGAGCCCTAGCGGGGTCCCCTACGAGCAGTACTTC | CASSEPMSPSGVPYEQYF
TRBJ1-2 | TRBV30 | TRBD1 | few | TGTGCCTGGAGTCGGACAGGGCACGGCTACACCTTC | CAWSRTGHGYTF
TRBJ2-7 | TRBV6-8 | - | few | TGTGCCAGCAGTTACGCCAGTGAGTACGAGCAGTACTTC | CASSYASEYEQYF
TRBJ2-1 | TRBV29-1 | TRBD1 | - | TGCAGCGTTGATGGGAACAGGGGCCCCTACAATGAGCAGTTCTTC | CSVDGNRGPYNEQFF
TRBJ2-7 | TRBV11-3 | - | medium-sized | TGTGCCAGCAGCTTGAGGGTAACGCAGTCCCGCGAGGACGAGCAGTACTTC | CASSLRVTQSREDEQYF
TRBJ1-4 | TRBV28 | - | - | TGTGCCAGCAGTTTTAGGGCAGGGTGGGCTAATGAAAAACTGTTTTTT | CASSFRAGWANEKLFF
TRBJ2-3 | TRBV6-8 | - | - | TGTGCCAGCAGTTACCAGGGCCGTGGGGTCACAGATACGCAGTATTTT | CASSYQGRGVTDTQYF
TRBJ1-5 | TRBV29-1 | - | - | TGCAGCGTAATACAGGGTGGGGATAGCAATCAGCCCCAGCATTTT | CSVIQGGDSNQPQHF
TRBJ1-4 | TRBV30 | TRBD1 | few | TGTGCCTCTCCGGGACAGCCAACTAATGAAAAACTGTTTTTT | CASPGQPTNEKLFF
TRBJ1-6 | TRBV5-1 | - | few | TGCGCCAGCAGCTTGGCCGGGGAAGGCAATTCACCCCTCCACTTT | CASSLAGEGNSPLHF
TRBJ2-3 | TRBV30 | - | - | TGTGCCTGGGCGACGGCGGGTGTCACAGATACGCAGTATTTT | CAWATAGVTDTQYF
TRBJ2-1 | TRBV11-3 | TRBD2 | - | TGTGCCAGCAGCTCGGGACTAGCACACTACAATGAGCAGTTCTTC | CASSSGLAHYNEQFF
TRBJ1-1 | TRBV14 | - | few | TGTGCCAGCAGCTCAGGGCTGAACACTGAAGCTTTCTTT | CASSSGLNTEAFF
TRBJ1-2 | TRBV29-1 | - | - | TGCAGCGTTGAAGACCAAACTAGGACGGATGGCTACACCTTC | CSVEDQTRTDGYTF
TRBJ1-3 | TRBV11-3 | - | few | TGTGCCAGCAGCTCTTGGCTGACAGCGAGCTCTGGAAACACCATATATTTT | CASSSWLTASSGNTIYF
TRBJ2-7 | TRBV11-3 | - | - | TGTGCCAGCAGCTTGGACCAAAGGGTTGGGTACGAGCAGTACTTC | CASSLDQRVGYEQYF
TRBJ2-1 | TRBV25-1 | TRBD2 | few | TGTGCCAGCAGTGATGAGCCCGGGACTAGGGTAAATGAGCAGTTCTTC | CASSDEPGTRVNEQFF
TRBJ1-5 | TRBV18 | - | once | TGTGCCAGCTCACCATCCATTCCCCAGGGACGAGATCAGCCCCAGCATTTT | CASSPSIPQGRDQPQHF
TRBJ1-3 | TRBV9 | - | - | TGTGCCAGCAGGGCGGGACTCGAATACTCTGGAAACACCATATATTTT | CASRAGLEYSGNTIYF
TRBJ1-2 | TRBV19 | TRBD1 | - | TGTGCCAGTAGTAGAGATACAGGGGGCGGCTATGGCTACACCTTC | CASSRDTGGGYGYTF
TRBJ2-3 | TRBV11-3 | - | medium-sized | TGTGCCAGCAGCTCTTTCCTTCAGGAGGCGAAATGGGATACGCAGTATTTT | CASSSFLQEAKWDTQYF
TRBJ2-3 | TRBV29-1 | - | once | TGCAGCTTTTCACAACAGACTAGCACAGATACGCAGTATTTT | CSFSQQTSTDTQYF